This T cell receptor (beta chain) was captured by sequencing in a study of beta chain features in type 1 diabetes. Sequencing targeted expressed TCRB transcripts, as all isolated RNA had been reverse transcribed. The table came from immunoSEQ multiplex PCR; TCRdb's copy has only in-frame clones and leaves some out. The sample includes 150,000 to 200,000 clones, about 9.8% seen only once; the top ten take 2% to 3%. Germline V gene lookup returns CDR1 SGHNT and CDR2 YYREEE (reference sequence). The germline V and J ends were trimmed by 0 bases and 0 bases, with 7 bases remaining between them. CDR3 length: 14 amino acids.

Sample: central memory CD4+ T cells from blood. The origin of this receptor is a woman under 30 in good health. The J gene is TRBJ2-7, the V gene TRBV5-4, with D hard to call. CDR3: CASSLATNSYEQYF. CDR3 DNA sequence: TGTGCCAGCAGCTTGGCCACAAACTCCTACGAGCAGTACTTC.